This T cell receptor (beta chain) was sequenced during a study of beta chain features in type 1 diabetes. In total, each donor contributed a single heparinised blood draw that averaged about 110 mL. V lost 0 bases to trimming and J lost 2 bases, with 14 bases between them. Per germline, CDR1 MGHRA and CDR2 YSYEKL. The length of the CDR3 is 16 residues. Since all of the isolated RNA was reverse transcribed, expressed TCRB transcripts were what got sequenced. TCRdb's table, derived via immunoSEQ multiplex PCR, lists solely in-frame clones and lacks some. The profile covers 130,000 to 150,000 clones, with less than 9% appearing a single time and about 1.5% taken by the ten largest. The table lists this clone with a few counts.

This chain connects TRBV4-1 to TRBJ2-7, with a weak D call TRBD2 (7 bases). Material for sequencing was central memory CD4+ T cells from blood. This receptor was identified in a woman younger than 45 in good health. The CDR3 is CASSQERGGPPYEQYF. The CDR3 DNA reads TGCGCCAGCAGCCAAGAAAGGGGGGGACCCCCCTACGAGCAGTACTTC.